Reported below is one TCR beta chain. The antigen is unknown. Germline V gives CDR1 MDHEN, CDR2 SYDVKM. J lost 6 bases, V lost 8 bases, and 16 bases had no gene match. The CDR3 covers 16 residues. Method: immunoSEQ multiplex PCR; TCRdb's copy keeps in-frame clones and lacks some. Here the sample spans roughly 280,000 clones, 86% being singletons. The sample belongs to a study of cytomegalovirus exposure and HLA in healthy donors. Study-level points and caveats: Three chains linked to CMV were shown in vitro to be specific for CMV antigens. Many donors carried some public TCRs, although rarity characterized most TCR sequences.

The receptor's source is a woman under 30 in good health and CMV-seronegative. Sequencing was performed on PBMCs. The chain employs TRBV28 and TRBJ2-7; 10 positions agree with TRBD1. In DNA, the CDR3 is TGTGCCAGCCTTCCCAGACTCGGACAGGGGGGTTTCGAGCAGTACTTC. Protein sequence: CASLPRLGQGGFEQYF.